This T cell receptor (beta chain) was recovered during a study of blood T cell repertoires in COVID-19. Germline V gene sequence: CDR1 GTSNPN, CDR2 SVGIG (reference sequence). V was shortened by 1 base and J by 4 bases, with 14 bases between the two germline ends. CDR3 length equals 14 residues. Generated by immunoSEQ multiplex PCR, the TCRdb table keeps only in-frame clones and is missing some. The table shows tens of thousands of clones, with roughly 89% occurring only once. Sample: peripheral blood. V gene TRBV30 combines with J gene TRBJ2-7, with a tentative D call TRBD2 (6 bases). This sequence was found in a human donor with active COVID-19. The donor label of this sample is uncertain. CDR3 sequence: CAWSDQGGRYEQYF. Here the CDR3 DNA reads TGTGCCTGGAGTGACCAGGGAGGAAGGTACGAGCAGTACTTC.